The clone carrying this TCR beta chain was recorded many times. Its antigen is undetermined. These data belong to a study of breast tumors, draining lymph nodes, adjacent tissues. General study points: The data were judged consistent with most tumor T cells coming from lymph node and expanding in tumor. Data only fit, rather than demonstrated, lymph node origin of most tumor T cells. Compared with lymph nodes, tumors were less diverse; compared with nontumor tissue, more.

Breast cancer patients provided tissue from their axillary draining lymph nodes. TCRdb analysed the multiplex PCR reads with MiXCR anew, one entry per CDR3 protein. The profile shows about 180,000 distinct CDR3 sequences, 30% to 35% of them singletons. The CDR3 consists of 15 residues. V lost 1 base to trimming and J lost 2 bases, with 11 bases between them. Germline V lookup: CDR1 LNHDA, CDR2 SQIVND (reference sequence). The chain has TRBV19 and TRBJ1-2; D not resolved. Specimen: axillary lymph node tissue. The sequence was collected from a female donor with breast cancer. Some clones in this sample may be carry-over from other donors' samples. CDR3 sequence (DNA): TGTGCCAGTAGTATAGGAACCTTCCAGAACTATGGCTACACCTTC. Protein: CASSIGTFQNYGYTF.